One sample yielded the 5 T cell receptor beta chains listed below, sequenced in a study of T cell responses to AZD1222 COVID-19 vaccine. Clones were sequenced by immunoSEQ multiplex PCR, and TCRdb holds only the in-frame ones, with some missing. The sample has roughly 180,000 clones, 90% to 95% seen once. The input for sequencing was peripheral blood, taken 28 days after the second AZD1222 dose. The receptors shown here come from an adult who received the AZD1222 COVID-19 vaccine.

This clone has just one count. This chain links TRBV7-9 with TRBJ2-4; D tentatively fits TRBD1 or TRBD2 (5 bases each). The CDR3 covers 14 residues. Germline V gives CDR1 SEHNR, CDR2 FQNEAQ (reference sequence). V was trimmed by 4 bases and J by 1 base, leaving 8 bases between them. The CDR3, as DNA: TGTGCCAGCAGCTGGGGGTTCGCCAAAAACATTCAGTACTTC. It yields the protein CASSWGFAKNIQYF.

The V call is TRBV4-1, the J call TRBJ2-2; 9 nucleotides line up with TRBD1. V was clipped by 4 bases and J by 5 bases; unmatched bases: 8. The germline V gene encodes CDR1 MGHRA and CDR2 YSYEKL. CDR3 length: 16 residues. The chain's CDR3 is CASSPVQGAWTGELFF. CDR3 nucleotides: TGCGCCAGCAGCCCGGTACAGGGGGCGTGGACCGGGGAGCTGTTTTTT.

This chain uses TRBV7-8 with TRBJ2-2; D remains ambiguous. CDR1 and CDR2 from the germline V gene are SGHVS and FQNEAQ. V lost 0 bases, J lost 4 bases, and 12 bases lay in between. This CDR3 is built from 16 residues. CDR3 residues: CASSLARLVPTGELFF. DNA of the CDR3: TGTGCCAGCAGCTTAGCGCGGCTAGTACCCACCGGGGAGCTGTTTTTT.

This clone came up a few times. This chain joins TRBV19 and TRBJ2-2, with D maybe TRBD2 (6 bases). Looked up from germline, CDR1 is LNHDA and CDR2 is SQIVND (reference sequence). The CDR3 is 14 residues long. Trimming removed 9 bases from V and 0 bases from J, with 11 bases in between. As DNA, the CDR3 is TGTGCCAGCACGGGGACTTCGAACACCGGGGAGCTGTTTTTT. Translating it yields CASTGTSNTGELFF.

In nucleotides, the CDR3 is TGCGCCAGCAGCTTCGTCCCGGGACAGGCTTCCGAGCAGTACTTC. Amino acids: CASSFVPGQASEQYF. This rearrangement joins TRBV5-1 to TRBJ2-7, with 8 bases aligning to TRBD1. V lost 2 bases to trimming and J lost 6 bases; unmatched junction nucleotides: 10. CDR1 and CDR2 from the germline V gene are SGHRS and YFSETQ. CDR3 size: 15 residues.